Listed here are 17 T cell receptor beta chains from one sample, sequenced in a study of shared clonotypes between healthy human individuals. Selected positively for CCR7 and CD45RO-negative, naive CD8 cells excluded terminally differentiated effector memory CD45RA+ cells. This table comes from immunoSEQ multiplex PCR, and its TCRdb copy is limited to in-frame clones, with some not included. The profile shows about 2 million clones, about 94% of them singletons. The sample comprised naive CD8+ T cells sorted from blood. The receptors originated from a man aged 18-30 years in good health.

V usage is TRBV9 and J usage is TRBJ2-3; D perhaps matches TRBD2 (5 bases). V lost 0 bases to trimming and J lost 1 base, with 12 bases between them. The CDR3 spans 16 residues. Germline values: CDR1 SGDLS, CDR2 YYNGEE. This CDR3 reads CASSVDGDLGTDTQYF. CDR3 sequence (DNA): TGTGCCAGCAGCGTAGACGGGGATCTCGGCACAGATACGCAGTATTTT.

The chain couples TRBV7-2 to TRBJ2-1; D might be TRBD1 (6 bases). The CDR3 extends over 15 amino acids. V dropped 5 bases and J dropped 5 bases, with 16 bases sitting between them. The germline CDR1 and CDR2 sequences are SGHTA and FQGNSA. CDR3 region: CASSQWGPRDNEQFF. CDR3 bases: TGTGCCAGCAGCCAGTGGGGGCCCAGGGACAATGAGCAGTTCTTC.

The rearrangement uses TRBV13 and TRBJ2-1, with unresolved D. V was pared by 5 bases and J by 5 bases, with 16 bases between. The CDR3 spans 15 residues. Germline loops: CDR1 PRHDT, CDR2 FYEKMQ (reference sequence). CDR3 sequence reads: CASSPRKGSNNEQFF. The CDR3 DNA is TGTGCCAGCAGCCCTCGGAAGGGCTCGAACAATGAGCAGTTCTTC.

The chain recombines TRBV29-1 with TRBJ1-1; weak D call: TRBD1 (5 bases). The CDR3 runs 12 residues. The V end was cut by 2 bases, the J end by 6 bases, with 10 bases between. Germline CDR1 and CDR2: SQVTM and ANQGSEA. CDR3 region: CSVEKIGAEAFF. In DNA, the CDR3 is TGCAGCGTTGAAAAGATAGGGGCTGAAGCTTTCTTT.

This clone is a singleton in its sample. The rearrangement uses TRBV2 and TRBJ2-1; 8 bases align to TRBD2. V trimming: 2 bases; J trimming: 10 bases; junction bases outside the gene matches: 13. Germline CDR1 and CDR2: SNHLY and FYNNEI. This CDR3 region has 16 residues. CDR3 sequence (DNA): TGTGCCAGCAGTGAAATGGGAGCGGGAGAGGGTTGGGAGCAGTTCTTC. Encoded protein: CASSEMGAGEGWEQFF. Together with reference TRBV2 and TRBJ2-1, the CDR3 gives the full variable domain: EPEVTQTPSHQVTQMGQEVILRCVPISNHLYFYWYRQILGQKVEFLVSFYNNEISEKSEIFDDQFSVERPDGSNFTLKIRSTKLEDSAMYFCASSEMGAGEGWEQFFGPGTRLTVL.

With respect to this clone: The sample holds other DNA sequences that translate to the same CDR3. The rearrangement joins TRBV5-1 to TRBJ2-7; D is ambiguous. Trimming stripped 1 base from V and 1 base from J, with 6 bases between. The CDR3 length is 13 residues. Germline V gives CDR1 SGHRS, CDR2 YFSETQ. The CDR3 spells CASSLTPSYEQYF. The CDR3 DNA reads as TGCGCCAGCAGCTTGACTCCTTCCTACGAGCAGTACTTC.

The chain recombines TRBV19 with TRBJ2-1, with 13 bases identical to TRBD2. The CDR3 is 21 residues long. Looked up from germline, CDR1 is LNHDA and CDR2 is SQIVND (reference sequence). The V segment lost 5 bases and the J segment 3 bases; nucleotides outside the gene matches: 19. The CDR3 region has the DNA TGTGCCAGTAGTGTGCGAATGGGCCTTGGGACTAGCGGGATACTCTACAATGAGCAGTTCTTC. Translated: CASSVRMGLGTSGILYNEQFF. Combining the CDR3 with reference TRBV19 and TRBJ2-1 gives the whole variable domain DGGITQSPKYLFRKEGQNVTLSCEQNLNHDAMYWYRQDPGQGLRLIYYSQIVNDFQKGDIAEGYSVSREKKESFPLTVTSAQKNPTAFYLCASSVRMGLGTSGILYNEQFFGPGTRLTVL.

The chain is built from TRBV5-1 and TRBJ2-7; D possibly corresponds to TRBD2 (5 bases). The CDR3 consists of 14 residues. V was shortened by 0 bases and J by 5 bases, with 12 bases between the two germline ends. Germline V gene sequence: CDR1 SGHRS, CDR2 YFSETQ. In DNA form, the CDR3 reads TGCGCCAGCAGCTTGGAGGGTGGACTCCACGAGCAGTACTTC. It codes for CASSLEGGLHEQYF.

The rearrangement links TRBV2 to TRBJ2-1, with TRBD2 matching over 14 bases. The CDR3 covers 14 residues. CDR1 is SNHLY, CDR2 FYNNEI, per germline. Losses at the gene ends were 6 bases for V and 9 bases for J; bases not matched to a gene: 4. The CDR3, as DNA: TGTGCCAGCAGGGGACTAGCGGGAGTTATTGAGCAGTTCTTC. It specifies CASRGLAGVIEQFF.

The chain combines TRBV13 with TRBJ2-3, with TRBD2 matching over 7 bases. This CDR3 is 17 amino acids long. V lost 0 bases and J lost 2; bases outside the gene matches: 8. Germline CDR1 and CDR2: PRHDT and FYEKMQ (reference sequence). CDR3 DNA: TGTGCCAGCAGCTTAGGCCAAGGGACTATTCCCACAGATACGCAGTATTTT. It specifies CASSLGQGTIPTDTQYF.

The V and J genes are TRBV6-5 and TRBJ1-1; D not certain. V lost 2 bases and J 3 bases, leaving 4 bases between the germline ends. The CDR3 runs 12 residues. Germline CDR1 is MNHEY and CDR2 is SVGAGI. Here the CDR3 DNA reads TGTGCCAGCAGTTACGTTGACACTGAAGCTTTCTTT. Translation gives CASSYVDTEAFF.

J is TRBJ2-5 and V is TRBV29-1, with no clear D. The germline CDR1 and CDR2 sequences are SQVTM and ANQGSEA. The V and J ends lost 3 bases and 3 bases respectively, with 8 bases between them. This CDR3 comprises 12 residues. This chain's CDR3 is CSVDRYEETQYF. In DNA, the CDR3 is TGCAGCGTTGATCGCTATGAAGAGACCCAGTACTTC.

The chain has TRBV12-5 and TRBJ2-5; D perhaps matches TRBD1 (6 bases). V was cut by 8 bases and J by 2 bases, with 21 bases left in between. The CDR3 is 16 residues long. CDR1 is LGHNT, CDR2 FRNRAP, per germline. CDR3 amino acids: CASSLFAWTEQETQYF. CDR3 DNA sequence: TGTGCTAGTTCGCTGTTTGCCTGGACAGAACAAGAGACCCAGTACTTC.

The chain combines TRBV11-2 with TRBJ2-7; 7 positions agree with TRBD2. The length of the CDR3 is 14 residues. V lost 6 bases, J lost 3 bases, and 8 bases stayed unmatched. In germline, CDR1 is SGHAT, CDR2 FQNNGV. Here the CDR3 DNA reads TGTGCCAGCAGGGGGGGAGGGAACCACTACGAGCAGTACTTC. Translated, it gives CASRGGGNHYEQYF.

This rearrangement joins TRBV18 to TRBJ1-5; D unresolved. The CDR3 has 17 residues. V lost 1 base, J lost 3 bases, and 16 bases lay in between. The germline gives CDR1 KGHSH, CDR2 LQKENI. The CDR3 DNA sequence: TGTGCCAGCTCACCACAGTCGGACCGACCTGCCAATCAGCCCCAGCATTTT. The encoded protein is CASSPQSDRPANQPQHF. Using reference TRBV18 and TRBJ1-5 for the parts outside the CDR3, the full variable domain is NAGVMQNPRHLVRRRGQEARLRCSPMKGHSHVYWYRQLPEEGLKFMVYLQKENIIDESGMPKERFSAEFPKEGPSILRIQQVVRGDSAAYFCASSPQSDRPANQPQHFGDGTRLSIL.

The rearrangement uses TRBV7-2 and TRBJ1-1, with D unresolved. Germline lookup yields CDR1 SGHTA and CDR2 FQGNSA. Trimming shortened V by 1 base and J by 1 base, and 10 bases separated the two germline ends. The CDR3 length is 15 residues. Written as DNA, the CDR3 is TGTGCCAGCAGCTTAGAACGAGGGCCGAACACTGAAGCTTTCTTT. It translates to CASSLERGPNTEAFF.

The rearrangement links TRBV11-2 to TRBJ1-6; 9 bases agree with TRBD1. Germline assignment: CDR1 SGHAT and CDR2 FQNNGV. Losses at the gene ends were 1 base for V and 7 bases for J; bases not matched to a gene: 5. The CDR3 runs to 16 residues. The CDR3 DNA reads TGTGCCAGCAGCTTAGGTTACAGGGGGCTGAATTCACCCCTCCACTTT. Protein: CASSLGYRGLNSPLHF.